The 26 T cell receptor beta chains presented below share a single source sample, sequenced in a study of T cells in women clearing cervical HPV infection. TCRdb keeps only in-frame clones here, not all; method: immunoSEQ multiplex PCR. The specimen's table records roughly 30,000 clones. The specimen sequenced was blood buffy coat. These receptor sequences come from a woman aged 18 to 75 with a cervical HPV16 infection that either progressed to CIN3+ or cleared (not recorded which).

Worth noting for this clone: The sequenced fragment ends 3 residues before the CDR3 boundary, so the rest is inferred from the germline J gene. This rearrangement joins TRBV18 to TRBJ2-1; 10 positions match TRBD1. J gave up 8 bases and V 0 bases, and 4 bases lay outside the gene matches. Germline V gene sequence: CDR1 KGHSH, CDR2 LQKENI. The CDR3 length is 15 residues. The covered CDR3 bases are TGTGCCAGCTCACCACCCCGGGACAGGGGTCATGAG. It yields the protein CASSPPRDRGHE. The CDR3 as a whole reads CASSPPRDRGHEQFF.

A note on this clone: From the germline J gene comes the end of the CDR3, since the read stops 3 residues before it. This chain links TRBV2 with TRBJ1-1; TRBD1 matches 8 bases. CDR3 length equals 14 residues. Per germline, CDR1 SNHLY and CDR2 FYNNEI. The CDR3 here is CASSPVDRVRGAFF. The covered CDR3 bases are TGTGCCAGCAGCCCAGTGGACAGGGTGAGAGGA. Looking up the rest from reference TRBV2 and TRBJ1-1 gives the full variable domain: EPEVTQTPSHQVTQMGQEVILRCVPISNHLYFYWYRQILGQKVEFLVSFYNNEISEKSEIFDDQFSVERPDGSNFTLKIRSTKLEDSAMYFCASSPVDRVRGAFFGQGTRLTVV.

Turning to this clone: The CDR3 extends 3 residues past the end of the read, so its final part is completed from the germline J gene. The chain joins TRBV20-1 to TRBJ1-2, with 7 bases identical to TRBD1. CDR1 is DFQATT and CDR2 is SNEGSKA in the germline V gene (reference sequence). The CDR3 is 13 amino acids. The trim removed 2 bases at V and 3 bases at J, leaving 3 bases unmatched. Incomplete CDR3 DNA: TGCAGTGCTAGAATAGACAGGGACTATGGC. This sequence encodes CSARIDRDYG. The complete CDR3 reads CSARIDRDYGYTF.

Notes on this clone: The CDR3 is cut off 3 residues early in the read; its end comes from the germline J gene. V and J are TRBV30 and TRBJ1-2, with D perhaps TRBD1 (5 bases). From germline, CDR1 is GTSNPN and CDR2 SVGIG (reference sequence). The CDR3 sequence is 15 residues long. The CDR3 sequence is CAWSVPVGAHYDYTF. CDR3 bases read: TGTGCCTGGAGTGTACCGGTAGGGGCTCACTACGAC.

In the case of this clone: Read sequence stops 3 residues before the CDR3 end, and the germline J gene provides the missing end. The V and J genes are TRBV29-1 and TRBJ2-1, with D unresolved. Trimming took off 7 bases at V and 0 bases at J, with 10 bases between the two ends. CDR3 length: 13 residues. Germline-derived CDR1 and CDR2 are SQVTM and ANQGSEA. This CDR3 is CSGARSSYNEQFF. CDR3 DNA, as far as it was read: TGCAGCGGAGCGAGAAGCTCCTACAATGAG.

In regard to this clone: The DNA ends 3 residues before the CDR3 does, and the rest of the CDR3 is filled in from the germline J gene. This chain uses TRBV18 with TRBJ2-1, with 7 positions matching TRBD2. Germline-derived CDR1 and CDR2 are KGHSH and LQKENI. The CDR3 is 18 residues long. V was clipped by 3 bases and J by 4 bases; unmatched bases: 15. CDR3 bases read: TGTGCCAGCTCACCTCTCAGTACTAGCGCAGAGAGATACAATGAG. It yields the protein CASSPLSTSAERYNE. The complete CDR3 reads CASSPLSTSAERYNEQFF.

Concerning this clone: Read data end 3 residues before the CDR3 end; the end is taken from the germline J gene. Other nucleotide sequences from this sample produce the same CDR3. The chain links TRBV7-9 to TRBJ1-4; 7 positions agree with TRBD1. Germline CDR1 and CDR2: SEHNR and FQNEAQ (reference sequence). This CDR3 has 15 amino acids. CDR3 region: CASSSWDSANSPLFF. CDR3 DNA (partial): TGTGCCAGCAGCTCCTGGGACAGCGCGAATTCGCCA.

With regard to this clone: The read ends 3 residues shy of where the CDR3 ends; the end is completed using the germline J gene. The chain joins TRBV30 to TRBJ1-6; D not certain. This CDR3 has 12 residues. V was cut by 4 bases and J by 9 bases, with 10 bases left in between. Germline values: CDR1 GTSNPN, CDR2 SVGIG (reference sequence). The CDR3 reads CAWNRAFSPLHF. The CDR3 bases that were read are TGTGCCTGGAATAGAGCTTTTTCACCC.

About this clone itself: The read falls 3 residues short of the CDR3 end, and the missing part is taken from the germline J gene. The chain has TRBV5-1 and TRBJ2-1, with a weak D call TRBD2 (5 bases). V lost 0 bases and J 7 bases, leaving 11 bases between the germline ends. In germline, CDR1 is SGHRS, CDR2 YFSETQ. This CDR3 is 14 amino acids long. CDR3 residues: CASSLGSGFNEQFF. The CDR3 bases that were read are TGCGCCAGCAGCTTGGGATCGGGGTTTAATGAG.

For this clone: The sequence runs out 3 residues before the end of the CDR3; the remainder is reconstructed from the germline J gene. The rearrangement uses TRBV13 and TRBJ1-3; D unresolved. The V gene lost 3 bases and the J gene lost 0 bases, with 15 bases spanning the gap. The germline gives CDR1 PRHDT, CDR2 FYEKMQ (reference sequence). CDR3 size: 17 residues. The part of the CDR3 DNA that was read is TGTGCCAGCAGCTTGAACAGTGAAATCTTCTCTGGAAACACC. The encoded protein is CASSLNSEIFSGNT. The whole CDR3 sequence is CASSLNSEIFSGNTIYF.

The sequenced CDR3 bases are TGCAGTGCTCGGACAGGGACCTATGGC. This gives the protein CSARTGTYG. In full, the CDR3 reads CSARTGTYGYTF. This chain links TRBV20-1 with TRBJ1-2, with 8 positions matching TRBD1. The CDR3 end falls 3 residues outside the read, so it is completed with the germline J gene. This CDR3 contains 12 residues. Germline CDR1 reads DFQATT; CDR2 reads SNEGSKA (reference sequence). V lost 5 bases and J lost 4; bases outside the gene matches: 3.

Comments on this clone: The sequenced fragment ends 3 residues before the CDR3 boundary, so the rest is inferred from the germline J gene. The chain couples TRBV5-1 to TRBJ1-1; 8 bases align to TRBD1. Germline V CDR1 and CDR2: SGHRS, YFSETQ. This CDR3 is built from 14 residues. Unmatched junction bases numbered 6, after V lost 4 bases and J lost 4 bases. Incomplete CDR3 DNA: TGCGCCAGCAGCCCATCAGGGGGCTTCACTGAA. It specifies CASSPSGGFTE. The entire CDR3 is CASSPSGGFTEAFF.

As for this clone: The read ends 3 residues early relative to the CDR3; the germline J gene fills the gap. This sequence joins TRBV6-1 and TRBJ1-1; maybe TRBD1 (6 bases). This CDR3 has 15 amino acids. Germline V gives CDR1 MNHNS, CDR2 SASEGT. The CDR3 protein is CASSELPTGFYEAFF. The part of the CDR3 DNA that was read is TGTGCCAGCAGTGAACTCCCAACAGGGTTCTACGAG.

About this clone itself: Read sequence stops 3 residues before the CDR3 end, and the germline J gene provides the missing end. The chain is built from TRBV23-1 and TRBJ2-2, with TRBD1 matching over 8 bases. TRBV23-1 is sorted into the ORF group, with uncertain function. This CDR3 contains 16 residues. The CDR3 bases that were read are TGCGCCAGCAGTCAGTCCGCCAGGGGGCTGAGTGAAAAG. Translating it yields CASSQSARGLSEK. In full, the CDR3 is CASSQSARGLSEKLFF.

With respect to this clone: The read finishes 3 residues shy of the CDR3 end, and the germline J gene is used to complete it. The genes are TRBV7-8 and TRBJ2-7; 10 bases map to TRBD1. The length of the CDR3 is 15 residues. V gave up 2 bases and J gave up 4 bases; unmatched junction bases: 5. Germline CDR1 SGHVS, CDR2 FQNEAQ. The covered CDR3 bases are TGTGCCAGCAGCTTACCGGGACAGGGGAGGTACGAG. The encoded protein is CASSLPGQGRYE. The whole CDR3 sequence reads CASSLPGQGRYEQYF.

Regarding this clone: Coverage ceases 3 residues before the CDR3 finishes, and the germline J gene fills in the end. This chain connects TRBV6-2 or TRBV6-3 to TRBJ2-7; D remains ambiguous. Germline V gives CDR1 MNHEY, CDR2 SVGEGT. Deletions cut 9 bases from V and 6 bases from J, with 15 bases between. The CDR3 loop spans 12 amino acids. CDR3 DNA, as far as it was read: TGTGCCAGTTCAAGGTCCCCGGGCGAG. Its protein product is CASSRSPGE. The entire CDR3 reads CASSRSPGEQYF.

The CDR3 sequence is CASSQAHGAYEQYF. The sequenced CDR3 bases are TGTGCCAGCAGTCAAGCCCACGGGGCCTACGAG. The rearrangement joins TRBV28 to TRBJ2-7; perhaps TRBD2 as D (5 bases). The read halts 3 residues ahead of the CDR3 end, with the missing end drawn from the germline J gene. V lost 5 bases and J 2 bases, leaving 13 bases between the germline ends. Per germline, CDR1 MDHEN and CDR2 SYDVKM. The CDR3 extends over 14 amino acids.

Turning to this clone: The CDR3 goes on 3 residues after the read ends, and that part is filled in from the germline J gene. V and J are TRBV20-1 and TRBJ1-4; possibly TRBD1 for D (5 bases). CDR1 is DFQATT, CDR2 SNEGSKA, per germline (reference sequence). This CDR3 has 12 amino acids. Deletions cut 7 bases from V and 6 bases from J, with 12 bases between. Here the CDR3 reads CSGREVDEKLFF. CDR3 DNA (partial): TGCAGTGGCAGGGAGGTCGATGAAAAA.

Regarding this clone: The read ends 3 residues early relative to the CDR3; the germline J gene fills the gap. The chain carries TRBV29-1 and TRBJ2-1; D possibly corresponds to TRBD1 (6 bases). V lost 3 bases and J 7 bases, leaving 16 bases between the germline ends. This CDR3 contains 14 residues. Germline-derived CDR1 and CDR2 are SQVTM and ANQGSEA. The DNA read from the CDR3 is TGCAGCGTTGACGACCTGGGGACATCGAATGAG. Encoded protein: CSVDDLGTSNE. The CDR3 in full is CSVDDLGTSNEQFF.

Concerning this clone: The CDR3 end is not reached by the read, which stops 3 residues before it; the germline J gene fills it in. V and J are TRBV7-9 and TRBJ1-2, with a weak D call TRBD1 (6 bases). Germline V gives CDR1 SEHNR, CDR2 FQNEAQ (reference sequence). CDR3 length: 14 residues. CDR3 amino acids: CASSLSGGGYDYTF. The sequenced CDR3 bases are TGTGCCAGCAGCTTATCTGGGGGGGGCTACGAC. The entire variable domain, with the rest obtained from reference TRBV7-9 and TRBJ1-2, is as follows: DTGVSQNPRHKITKRGQNVTFRCDPISEHNRLYWYRQTLGQGPEFLTYFQNEAQLEKSRLLSDRFSAERPKGSFSTLEIQRTEQGDSAMYLCASSLSGGGYDYTFGSGTRLTVV.

The DNA read from the CDR3 is TGTGCCAGCAGTGACAGGTATTTGGAA. Its translation: CASSDRYLE. The full CDR3 protein is CASSDRYLEAFF. The chain employs TRBV6-1 and TRBJ1-1, with D hard to call. The observed sequence ends 3 residues before the CDR3 terminus, with the missing tail filled in from the germline J gene. Germline V gives CDR1 MNHNS, CDR2 SASEGT. The CDR3 is made up of 12 amino acids.

Comments on this clone: From the germline J gene comes the end of the CDR3, since the read stops 3 residues before it. This chain joins TRBV7-3 and TRBJ1-1; tentatively, D is TRBD1 (6 bases). The CDR3 has 15 amino acids. V was clipped by 5 bases and J by 6 bases, with 19 bases between them. Germline values: CDR1 SGHTA, CDR2 FQGTGA. CDR3: CASSPLGGDLAEAFF. Incomplete CDR3 DNA: TGTGCCAGCAGCCCCCTAGGGGGGGACCTCGCTGAA. Together with reference TRBV7-3 and TRBJ1-1, the CDR3 gives the full variable domain: GAGVSQTPSNKVTEKGKYVELRCDPISGHTALYWYRQSLGQGPEFLIYFQGTGAADDSGLPNDRFFAVRPEGSVSTLKIQRTERGDSAVYLCASSPLGGDLAEAFFGQGTRLTVV.

As to this clone: The DNA ends 3 residues before the CDR3 does, and the rest of the CDR3 is filled in from the germline J gene. The V and J genes are TRBV20-1 and TRBJ1-2; unclear D gene. This CDR3 has 15 amino acids. The V gene's germline CDR1 is DFQATT and CDR2 SNEGSKA (reference sequence). The CDR3: CSARKSASGGYDYTF. The covered CDR3 bases are TGCAGTGCTAGAAAGTCGGCTAGCGGAGGCTACGAC.

Comments on this clone: Its ends do not fully match the called genes, so a read error is possible. The read ends 3 residues shy of where the CDR3 ends; the end is completed using the germline J gene. In the same sample, other DNA sequences code for this CDR3. The genes are TRBV30 and TRBJ1-3, with D maybe TRBD1 (6 bases). The CDR3 is made up of 17 amino acids. Per the germline V gene, CDR1 is GTSNPN and CDR2 is SVGIG (reference sequence). Partial CDR3 DNA: TGTGCCTGGAGTGTAGTGGGGGGGCGGGCAACTGGAAACACT. The encoded protein is CAWSVVGGRATGNT. The full CDR3 protein is CAWSVVGGRATGNTIYF.

Comment on this clone: The CDR3 extends 3 residues past the end of the read, so its final part is completed from the germline J gene. The chain recombines TRBV20-1 with TRBJ2-5, with 7 positions matching TRBD2. Trimming cost V 6 bases and J 2 bases; bases outside gene matches: 6. The CDR3 sequence is 13 residues long. Germline values: CDR1 DFQATT, CDR2 SNEGSKA (reference sequence). CDR3 DNA (partial): TGCAGTGCGAAGGGAGCGGGGCAAGAGACC. It specifies CSAKGAGQET. The CDR3 as a whole reads CSAKGAGQETQYF.

With respect to this clone: Read coverage stops 3 residues before the CDR3 terminus; the germline J gene supplies the remainder. This sequence joins TRBV20-1 and TRBJ1-4; D remains ambiguous. CDR1 is DFQATT and CDR2 is SNEGSKA in the germline V gene (reference sequence). Trimming shortened V by 0 bases and J by 5 bases, and 10 bases separated the two germline ends. CDR3 length: 14 amino acids. Partial CDR3 DNA: TGCAGTGCTAGAGATCCGCGGGAGAATGAAAAA. This sequence encodes CSARDPRENEK. The CDR3, in full, reads CSARDPRENEKLFF.